The entry below describes one TCR beta chain. The data were obtained in a study of blood T cell repertoires in COVID-19. Overall study: The United States, Italy and Spain supplied acute and convalescent COVID-19 samples.

The CDR3 has 12 amino acids. With 3 bases clipped from V and 4 bases from J, the junction kept 3 bases outside the gene matches. The germline V gene has CDR1 DFQATT and CDR2 SNEGSKA (reference sequence). Under the authors' procedure: Amplification from reference gene primers served as the basis for estimated nucleated cell counts. TCRdb's table, derived via immunoSEQ multiplex PCR, lists solely in-frame clones and lacks some. The DNA gave D and trimming, while V, J and clone size come from that table. The sample lists some 190,000 clones, less than 85% occurring once. The sample consisted of peripheral blood. This rearrangement joins TRBV20-1 to TRBJ2-7; TRBD1 matches 7 bases. The sequence was obtained from a woman of 80 years or more with COVID-19, enrolled during active disease. In DNA, the CDR3 is TGCAGTGCTAGTCAACAGGGGTACGAGCAGTACTTC. Its translation: CSASQQGYEQYF.